The next 30 T cell receptor beta chains were all read from a single sample in a study of control samples from healthy donors and cancer patients. Sequenced by immunoSEQ multiplex PCR; TCRdb stores in-frame clones only, minus some. Among around 130,000 clones listed, more than 85% were seen once. The sequenced material came from blood. The receptors come from a young man in good health.

The chain carries TRBV24-1 and TRBJ2-7; 10 nucleotides agree with TRBD2. The length of the CDR3 is 12 residues. J was trimmed by 9 bases and V by 3 bases; bases with no gene match: 1. The V gene's germline CDR1 is KGHDR and CDR2 SFDVKD. The DNA for the CDR3 is TGTGCCACCAGTGATACTAGCGGGGTGCAGTACTTC. This codes for CATSDTSGVQYF.

This clone was detected only once. The chain couples TRBV9 to TRBJ2-2; 8 bases align to TRBD1. The germline V gene has CDR1 SGDLS and CDR2 YYNGEE. Germline trimming cut 4 bases from V and 4 bases from J; bases unmatched to any gene: 6. The CDR3 is 15 residues long. For the CDR3, the DNA is TGTGCCAGCAGCCCGGGCACAGGGGGCACCGGGGAGCTGTTTTTT. Its protein product is CASSPGTGGTGELFF.

This chain links TRBV4-1 with TRBJ2-1, with D possibly TRBD2 on 5 matching bases. Deletions cut 1 base from V and 6 bases from J, with 13 bases between. CDR3 length: 15 residues. Looked up from germline, CDR1 is MGHRA and CDR2 is YSYEKL. CDR3 amino acids: CASSQGLAPSNEQFF. As DNA, the CDR3 is TGCGCCAGCAGCCAAGGGCTAGCCCCCAGCAATGAGCAGTTCTTC.

This sequence joins TRBV12-5 and TRBJ1-3, with D possibly TRBD1 on 5 matching bases. This CDR3 comprises 15 residues. Germline values: CDR1 LGHNT, CDR2 FRNRAP. The V end was cut by 5 bases, the J end by 2 bases, with 13 bases between. CDR3 DNA sequence: TGTGCTAGTGGTGCGTACACGGGGGCTGGAAACACCATATATTTT. The encoded protein is CASGAYTGAGNTIYF.

The chain links TRBV10-2 to TRBJ2-2; D possibly corresponds to TRBD1 (6 bases). The CDR3 runs 14 residues. V was cut by 10 bases and J by 4 bases, with 16 bases left in between. CDR1 and CDR2 from the germline V gene are WSHSY and SAAADI. The CDR3 region has the DNA TGCGCCATCCGACAGGCTATAGCCACCGGGGAGCTGTTTTTT. Amino acid sequence: CAIRQAIATGELFF.

CDR3 loop: CVRSSWTPSSSYEQYF. As DNA, the CDR3 is TGTGTCAGAAGCTCCTGGACTCCAAGTAGCTCCTACGAGCAGTACTTC. The chain uses TRBV7-5 and TRBJ2-7; TRBD2 is the table's D call and was not checked against the DNA. TRBV7-5 is given as a pseudogene. The CDR3 covers 16 residues.

The chain combines TRBV6-6 with TRBJ1-1; 9 nucleotides match TRBD1. The CDR3 extends over 14 amino acids. CDR1 and CDR2 from the germline V gene are MNHNY and SVGAGI (reference sequence). V was pared by 9 bases and J by 5 bases, with 10 bases of the junction left unmatched. For the CDR3, the DNA is TGTGCCAGTTCACAGGGGGCGAGGAAGACTGAAGCTTTCTTT. Protein product: CASSQGARKTEAFF.

This chain joins TRBV6-1 and TRBJ1-5; D is unresolved. Germline CDR1 is MNHNS and CDR2 is SASEGT. The CDR3 totals 13 residues. The germline V and J ends were trimmed by 1 base and 6 bases, with 7 bases remaining between them. CDR3 in amino acids: CASSEVFFQPQHF. The DNA for the CDR3 is TGTGCCAGCAGTGAAGTGTTCTTTCAGCCCCAGCATTTT.

This sequence joins TRBV4-2 and TRBJ1-2; the D gene is possibly TRBD1 (6 bases). The length of the CDR3 is 14 residues. V lost 4 bases, J lost 4 bases, and 13 bases lay in between. Germline V CDR1 and CDR2: LGHNA, YNFKEQ. CDR3 DNA sequence: TGTGCCAGCAGCCCCAGAGGGGGGGCCTATGGCTACACCTTC. This translates into CASSPRGGAYGYTF.

The V and J genes are TRBV27 and TRBJ1-6, with no clear D. Germline V gene data show CDR1 as MNHEY and CDR2 as SMNVEV (reference sequence). The length of the CDR3 is 18 residues. V lost 0 bases to trimming and J lost 0 bases, with 12 bases between them. The CDR3 reads CASSLSSGLSSYNSPLHF. As DNA, the CDR3 is TGTGCCAGCAGTTTATCTTCTGGGTTGAGCTCCTATAATTCACCCCTCCACTTT.

The chain joins TRBV5-5 to TRBJ2-1; no reliable D call. The germline V gene encodes CDR1 SGHKS and CDR2 YYEKEE (reference sequence). The ends were cut back, 0 bases at V and 2 bases at J, with 3 bases in the middle. The CDR3 consists of 13 residues. For the CDR3, the DNA is TGTGCCAGCAGCTTGGACACCTACAATGAGCAGTTCTTC. Its protein product is CASSLDTYNEQFF.

The gene calls are TRBV7-7 and TRBJ2-3; D uncertain. Germline V gene lookup returns CDR1 SSHAT and CDR2 FNYEAQ (reference sequence). V dropped 1 base and J dropped 6 bases, with 8 bases sitting between them. The CDR3 extends over 13 amino acids. The CDR3 region has the DNA TGTGCCAGCAGCTTAGTCGTTATGGATACGCAGTATTTT. Translating it yields CASSLVVMDTQYF.

The chain couples TRBV5-1 to TRBJ2-7, with 7 bases lining up with TRBD1. The CDR3 is 15 residues long. The germline V gene encodes CDR1 SGHRS and CDR2 YFSETQ. The V gene end was trimmed by 4 bases and the J gene end by 2 bases; junction bases not matched to a gene: 9. CDR3 loop: CASSPDTGVAYEQYF. Here the CDR3 DNA reads TGCGCCAGCAGCCCCGATACAGGGGTTGCCTACGAGCAGTACTTC.

This clone was counted a single time. The chain employs TRBV6-5 and TRBJ1-1, with a possible D match to TRBD1 (6 bases). Trimming shortened V by 9 bases and J by 5 bases, and 13 bases separated the two germline ends. The CDR3 is 12 amino acids. The V gene's germline CDR1 is MNHEY and CDR2 SVGAGI. For the CDR3, the DNA is TGTGCCAGGGGGGAGGGGGAAACTGAAGCTTTCTTT. Translation: CARGEGETEAFF.

V is TRBV3-1 (or the pseudogene TRBV3-2) and J is TRBJ1-2, with D possibly TRBD1 on 5 matching bases. Per the germline V gene, CDR1 is LGHDT and CDR2 is YNNKEL (reference sequence). The V gene lost 4 bases and the J gene lost 6 bases, with 9 bases spanning the gap. The CDR3 sequence is 12 residues long. This CDR3 is CASSPEGNGYTF. As DNA, the CDR3 is TGTGCCAGCAGCCCAGAGGGGAATGGCTACACCTTC.

This chain links TRBV11-2 with TRBJ2-5; 8 bases are shared with TRBD2. The CDR3 loop spans 15 amino acids. Germline V gives CDR1 SGHAT, CDR2 FQNNGV. V lost 4 bases, J lost 5 bases, and 9 bases stayed unmatched. The CDR3 bases are TGTGCCAGCAGCTCGGGACTAGAGGCTTTCGAGACCCAGTACTTC. Its translation is CASSSGLEAFETQYF.

The chain is built from TRBV7-8 and TRBJ2-3; 7 bases map to TRBD2. Per germline, CDR1 SGHVS and CDR2 FQNEAQ. Germline trimming cut 5 bases from V and 4 bases from J; bases unmatched to any gene: 12. The CDR3 runs 16 residues. The CDR3 sequence is CASSPPQGLSPDTQYF. CDR3 DNA sequence: TGTGCCAGCAGCCCCCCCCAGGGACTATCACCAGATACGCAGTATTTT.

A word on this clone: One end of the junction fails to match germline, which may point to a read error. V is TRBV5-1 and J is TRBJ2-3; the match to TRBD2 covers 7 bases. This CDR3 is built from 15 residues. The germline gives CDR1 SGHRS, CDR2 YFSETQ. The CDR3 here is CASSPTPTSTDTQYF. The CDR3 DNA follows: TGCGCCAGCAGCCCCACACCGACTAGCACGGATACGCAGTATTTT.

J is TRBJ1-3 and V is TRBV30; D remains ambiguous. CDR1 is GTSNPN, CDR2 SVGIG, per germline (reference sequence). The V end was cut by 3 bases, the J end by 3 bases, with 15 bases between. The CDR3 contains 15 residues. The DNA of the CDR3 is TGTGCCTGGAGGATCCAGGCGACATATGGAAACACCATATATTTT. Protein: CAWRIQATYGNTIYF. The whole variable domain, filled in from reference TRBV30 and TRBJ1-3, reads SQTIHQWPATLVQPVGSPLSLECTVEGTSNPNLYWYRQAAGRGLQLLFYSVGIGQISSEVPQNLSASRPQDRQFILSSKKLLLSDSGFYLCAWRIQATYGNTIYFGEGSWLTVV.

The chain carries TRBV29-1 and TRBJ2-5; maybe TRBD2 (5 bases). The CDR3 has 12 residues. The ends were cut back, 4 bases at V and 2 bases at J, with 8 bases in the middle. Germline loops: CDR1 SQVTM, CDR2 ANQGSEA. For the CDR3, the DNA is TGCAGCGTTGTGCGGGCACAAGAGACCCAGTACTTC. Residues: CSVVRAQETQYF.

This chain uses TRBV5-4 with TRBJ2-2; D may be TRBD2 (7 bases). Trimming shortened V by 6 bases and J by 5 bases, and 11 bases separated the two germline ends. This CDR3 has 13 amino acids. CDR1 and CDR2 from the germline V gene are SGHNT and YYREEE (reference sequence). The CDR3 loop reads CASTEGGTGELFF. CDR3 nucleotides: TGTGCCAGCACCGAGGGGGGGACCGGGGAGCTGTTTTTT.

V usage is TRBV9 and J usage is TRBJ1-3; D gene ambiguous. Trimming took off 4 bases at V and 0 bases at J, with 8 bases between the two ends. This CDR3 comprises 14 residues. Looked up from germline, CDR1 is SGDLS and CDR2 is YYNGEE. CDR3 protein: CASSLRYSGNTIYF. The CDR3 DNA reads as TGTGCCAGCAGCCTCCGTTACTCTGGAAACACCATATATTTT.

V and J are TRBV5-5 and TRBJ1-3, with D uncertain. The CDR3 totals 17 residues. Germline V gene lookup returns CDR1 SGHKS and CDR2 YYEKEE (reference sequence). V was clipped by 0 bases and J by 0 bases, with 13 bases between them. Here the CDR3 DNA reads TGTGCCAGCAGCTTGGGGCAGGAACCCCACTCTGGAAACACCATATATTTT. It codes for CASSLGQEPHSGNTIYF.

The chain links TRBV4-1 to TRBJ1-6; D not resolved. CDR3 length equals 18 residues. Trimming pared 0 bases from V and 0 bases from J, leaving 12 bases between. CDR1 MGHRA and CDR2 YSYEKL come from the germline V gene. The CDR3 protein is CASSQDGRESSYNSPLHF. For the CDR3, the DNA is TGCGCCAGCAGCCAAGATGGGAGGGAAAGCTCCTATAATTCACCCCTCCACTTT.

This clone was counted a single time. The gene calls are TRBV7-9 and TRBJ1-2, with D possibly matching TRBD1 (5 bases). Germline V lookup: CDR1 SEHNR, CDR2 FQNEAQ (reference sequence). Trimming shortened V by 1 base and J by 5 bases, and 11 bases separated the two germline ends. This CDR3 is built from 14 residues. The CDR3 is CASSLGQGGYGYTF. CDR3 coding DNA: TGTGCCAGCAGCTTAGGCCAGGGAGGGTATGGCTACACCTTC.

The chain combines TRBV19 with TRBJ1-2; tentative D call: TRBD1 (5 bases). This CDR3 comprises 15 residues. Germline V CDR1 and CDR2: LNHDA, SQIVND (reference sequence). The ends were cut back, 7 bases at V and 1 base at J, with 16 bases in the middle. The CDR3 loop is CASNRIGGINYGYTF. In DNA, the CDR3 is TGTGCCAGTAACAGGATCGGAGGGATTAACTATGGCTACACCTTC.

The V gene is TRBV12-3 or TRBV12-4, the J gene TRBJ2-3; D gene unclear. V lost 3 bases to trimming and J lost 6 bases, with 7 bases between them. The CDR3 is 12 residues long. Here the CDR3 reads CASSFVWDTQYF. CDR3 nucleotide sequence: TGTGCCAGCAGTTTTGTATGGGATACGCAGTATTTT.

CDR3 nucleotide sequence: TGCGCCAGCAGTGAGAAGGGGACCACCCAAGAGACCCAGTACTTC. This sequence encodes CASSEKGTTQETQYF. The chain links TRBV10-1 to TRBJ2-5; either TRBD1 or TRBD2 may supply D (5 bases each). CDR1 is WNHNN and CDR2 is SYGVQD in the germline V gene (reference sequence). The CDR3 totals 15 residues. The V end lost 2 bases, the J end lost 1 base, and 11 bases lay between the germline ends.

The genes are TRBV10-1 and TRBJ1-5, with 9 nucleotides matching TRBD1. Germline V gives CDR1 WNHNN, CDR2 SYGVQD (reference sequence). This CDR3 has 17 amino acids. V shed 6 bases, J shed 1 base, and the junction held 10 bases outside the gene matches. CDR3 bases: TGCGCCAGCAGGCCCGGGACAGGGATAGGGAGCAATCAGCCCCAGCATTTT. This sequence encodes CASRPGTGIGSNQPQHF.

This chain uses TRBV18 with TRBJ1-5; D uncertain. This CDR3 comprises 14 residues. Deletions cut 6 bases from V and 4 bases from J, with 13 bases between. Per germline, CDR1 KGHSH and CDR2 LQKENI. CDR3 nucleotides: TGTGCCAGCTCCTCAGGCGGGAGAAATCAGCCCCAGCATTTT. Its protein is CASSSGGRNQPQHF.